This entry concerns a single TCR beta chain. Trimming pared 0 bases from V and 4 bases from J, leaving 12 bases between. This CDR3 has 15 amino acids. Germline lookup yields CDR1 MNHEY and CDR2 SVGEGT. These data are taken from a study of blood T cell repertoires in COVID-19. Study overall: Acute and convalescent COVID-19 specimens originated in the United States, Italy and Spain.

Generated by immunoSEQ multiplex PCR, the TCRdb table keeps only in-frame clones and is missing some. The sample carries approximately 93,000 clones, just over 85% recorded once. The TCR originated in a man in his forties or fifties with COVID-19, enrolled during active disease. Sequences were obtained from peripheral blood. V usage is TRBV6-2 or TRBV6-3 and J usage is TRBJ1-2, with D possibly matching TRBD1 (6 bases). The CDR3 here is CASSYSRGAVYGYTF. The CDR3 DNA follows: TGTGCCAGCAGTTACTCGCGGGGGGCGGTCTATGGCTACACCTTC.